The clone carrying this T cell receptor (beta chain) was counted ten times or more. Its specificity is unknown. The data are from a study of T-cell reconstitution after alpha-beta-depleted transplantation in children. Notes on the study in general: Alpha-beta T cells present about two months after transplant were reported to originate from several hundred expanded graft clones. At day 60, the high TCRbeta diversity found in some patients originated from recipient T cells and thymic progenitors that had survived. T-cell numbers and diversity one year post-transplant derived largely from freshly generated T cells.

Unique molecular identifiers tagged the TCRbeta library. TCRdb re-called the PCR reads through MiXCR, storing one row per CDR3 protein. The profile shows around 800,000 distinct CDR3 sequences, around 15% of them singletons. The V end was cut by 1 base, the J end by 2 bases, with 10 bases between. The CDR3 totals 14 residues. CDR1 and CDR2 from the germline V gene are SGDLS and YYNGEE. Sequenced material: PBMCs, mostly from graft donor cells, taken 360 days after TCRalphabeta/CD19-depleted stem cell transplant. The rearrangement links TRBV9 to TRBJ2-7; TRBD2 might be the D (5 bases). The clonotype was recovered from a male patient between 10 and 17 years old who had a stem cell transplant for acute lymphoblastic leukemia, so the T cells may come from the graft donor. The CDR3 here is CASSVSGPAYEQYF. The CDR3 nucleotides read TGTGCCAGCAGCGTAAGCGGTCCTGCCTACGAGCAGTACTTC.